This TCR beta chain was sequenced in a study of blood T cells in healthy people across ages. Findings and caveats of the study: With donor CMV status unknown, expanded clonotype changes were possibly confounded. Naive CD4+ cell counts and diversity both ran higher in long-lived than in aged donors.

The CDR3 is made up of 15 amino acids. Germline lookup yields CDR1 MNHEY and CDR2 SMNVEV (reference sequence). V lost 5 bases and J lost 2, with 10 bases in between. PCR was performed a second time for about 7 to 11 cycles using a sample-barcoded 5' primer and a J-beta primer mix. TCRdb re-analysed the 5' RACE reads in MiXCR, keeping a single row per CDR3 protein. The sample includes roughly 2 million distinct CDR3 sequences, 40% to 55% of them seen just once. This clonotype was counted a single time. The antigen remains undetermined. The chain employs TRBV27 and TRBJ1-6; perhaps TRBD1 as D (5 bases). The material sequenced was blood. The TCR was taken from a woman aged 40 to 50 in good health. The CDR3 region has the DNA TGTGCCAGCAGTCTTGGGACTCCCTATAATTCACCCCTCCACTTT. The encoded protein is CASSLGTPYNSPLHF.